Below, 26 T cell receptor beta chains from the same sample are listed, as sequenced in a study of blood T cell repertoires in COVID-19. Repertoires were generated with immunoSEQ multiplex PCR, while TCRdb's copy carries only in-frame clones and drops some. This table holds over 200,000 clones, approximately 80% found once. Specimen: PBMCs or T cells enriched from blood (not recorded which). All receptors derive from a man in his forties or fifties who had recovered from COVID-19.

There are a few counts of this clone. The chain combines TRBV10-2 with TRBJ1-5; TRBD1 matches 7 bases. The germline V gene encodes CDR1 WSHSY and CDR2 SAAADI. Trimming removed 6 bases from V and 4 bases from J; junction bases left unmatched: 3. The length of the CDR3 is 13 residues. CDR3 protein: CASRDRPNQPQHF. The CDR3 region has the DNA TGCGCCAGCAGGGACAGGCCTAATCAGCCCCAGCATTTT.

This chain connects TRBV6-5 to TRBJ2-7; TRBD1 is a possible D gene (7 bases). Trimming took off 0 bases at V and 5 bases at J, with 17 bases between the two ends. This CDR3 has 16 amino acids. Germline loops: CDR1 MNHEY, CDR2 SVGAGI. CDR3 amino acids: CASSYSFRQGGHEQYF. The CDR3 region has the DNA TGTGCCAGCAGTTACTCTTTTCGGCAGGGGGGCCACGAGCAGTACTTC.

Only a few counts were recorded for this clone. The genes are TRBV7-3 and TRBJ2-7; maybe TRBD2 (6 bases). Germline CDR1 SGHTA, CDR2 FQGTGA. CDR3 length equals 14 residues. Deletions cut 2 bases from V and 7 bases from J, with 15 bases between. CDR3 sequence (DNA): TGTGCCAGCAGCTTAGGAGGAGGGATGGTGGAGCAGTACTTC. Translating gives CASSLGGGMVEQYF.

The chain is built from TRBV5-1 and TRBJ1-6, with a possible D match to TRBD1 (5 bases). The CDR3 consists of 14 residues. Germline V gene data show CDR1 as SGHRS and CDR2 as YFSETQ. Trimming left V 3 bases short and J 9 bases short, with 13 bases between. As DNA, the CDR3 is TGCGCCAGCAGCTCCCTGGACACTCTTTCACCCCTCCACTTT. Encoded protein: CASSSLDTLSPLHF.

V is TRBV24-1 and J is TRBJ1-1; 8 nucleotides align to TRBD1. V shed 5 bases, J shed 8 bases, and the junction held 6 bases outside the gene matches. The CDR3 length is 13 residues. Germline V gene data show CDR1 as KGHDR and CDR2 as SFDVKD. The CDR3 spells CATSGAGDREAFF. In DNA form, the CDR3 reads TGTGCCACCAGTGGCGCTGGGGACAGGGAAGCTTTCTTT.

The J gene is TRBJ2-5, the V gene TRBV5-3, with TRBD2 as a possible D gene (5 bases). TRBV5-3 is an open reading frame, and its role is uncertain. Trimming removed 3 bases at V and 3 bases at J, with 12 bases between. There are 14 residues in the CDR3. CDR3 DNA: TGTGCCAGAAGCTCACCCGGGAACAAAGAGACCCAGTACTTC. Its protein product is CARSSPGNKETQYF.

This chain links TRBV5-6 with TRBJ2-3, with D possibly matching TRBD2 (6 bases). CDR1 SGHDT and CDR2 YYEEEE come from the germline V gene. Deletions cut 4 bases from V and 2 bases from J, with 14 bases between. The CDR3 has 15 amino acids. The CDR3 DNA is TGTGCCAGCAGCGTCCGGGACTTATACACAGATACGCAGTATTTT. Amino acids: CASSVRDLYTDTQYF. Full variable domain (remainder filled in from reference TRBV5-6 and TRBJ2-3): DAGVTQSPTHLIKTRGQQVTLRCSPKSGHDTVSWYQQALGQGPQFIFQYYEEEERQRGNFPDRFSGHQFPNYSSELNVNALLLGDSALYLCASSVRDLYTDTQYFGPGTRLTVL.

The gene calls are TRBV21-1 and TRBJ2-7; no DNA check was done on the table's D call, TRBD2. TRBV21-1 is a pseudogene locus. There are 20 residues in the CDR3. CDR3 in amino acids: CASSTVAGGPGPRSSYEQYF. The CDR3 DNA reads TGTGCCAGCAGCACCGTAGCGGGAGGGCCAGGGCCGCGGAGTTCCTACGAGCAGTACTTC.

The rearrangement uses TRBV11-3 and TRBJ2-1; TRBD1 matches at 11 bases. The CDR3 has 15 residues. The junction had 6 bases not matched to a gene; V was cut back by 5 bases and J by 6 bases. Germline V lookup: CDR1 SGHNT, CDR2 YENEEA. The CDR3, as DNA: TGTGCCAGCAGCCTAAGAGGGACAGGGGGCAATGAGCAGTTCTTC. Residues: CASSLRGTGGNEQFF.

The sample holds a few counts of this clone. V is TRBV11-3 and J is TRBJ1-3; D ambiguous. The V end lost 5 bases, the J end lost 0 bases, and 5 bases lay between the germline ends. The germline gives CDR1 SGHNT, CDR2 YENEEA. The CDR3 has 13 amino acids. The CDR3 sequence is CASSLSSGNTIYF. CDR3 nucleotide sequence: TGTGCCAGCAGCCTCTCCTCTGGAAACACCATATATTTT.

V usage is TRBV12-3 or TRBV12-4 and J usage is TRBJ2-1; D is possibly TRBD1 (6 bases). V dropped 6 bases and J dropped 5 bases, with 11 bases sitting between them. There are 13 residues in the CDR3. The CDR3 DNA sequence: TGTGCCAGCAGGGGGACAAACGACAATGAGCAGTTCTTC. It specifies CASRGTNDNEQFF.

J is TRBJ1-4 and V is TRBV9, with TRBD1 identical over 7 bases. Trimming cost V 4 bases and J 8 bases; bases outside gene matches: 8. Germline V gene sequence: CDR1 SGDLS, CDR2 YYNGEE. This CDR3 is built from 14 residues. The DNA of the CDR3 is TGTGCCAGCAGCCCAGGGGGGACAAAAGAAAAACTGTTTTTT. This gives the protein CASSPGGTKEKLFF.

The gene calls are TRBV18 and TRBJ1-2, with no clear D. V lost 2 bases, J lost 7 bases, and 26 bases lay in between. This CDR3 has 18 amino acids. Per germline, CDR1 KGHSH and CDR2 LQKENI. The CDR3 region is CASSPTPLSEFGMGGYTF. The CDR3 DNA sequence: TGTGCCAGCTCACCAACTCCTCTCTCGGAATTCGGGATGGGTGGCTACACCTTC.

The rearrangement uses TRBV9 and TRBJ1-6; 7 bases line up with TRBD1. CDR1 and CDR2 (germline): SGDLS, YYNGEE. The CDR3 spans 17 residues. Unmatched junction bases numbered 10, after V lost 0 bases and J lost 7 bases. CDR3 sequence: CASSVERNRDSNSPLHF. CDR3 DNA sequence: TGTGCCAGCAGCGTAGAGCGAAACCGGGACAGCAATTCACCCCTCCACTTT.

This chain joins TRBV27 and TRBJ2-5; no clear D. This CDR3 contains 12 residues. CDR1 is MNHEY and CDR2 is SMNVEV in the germline V gene (reference sequence). V gave up 4 bases and J gave up 5 bases, with 8 bases separating them. The CDR3 protein is CASSSSQETQYF. CDR3 nucleotides: TGTGCCAGCAGTTCTTCTCAGGAGACCCAGTACTTC.

The rearrangement joins TRBV6-5 to TRBJ1-2, with 7 bases lining up with TRBD1. Germline CDR1 and CDR2: MNHEY and SVGAGI. Germline trimming cut 6 bases from V and 3 bases from J; bases unmatched to any gene: 7. CDR3 length equals 14 residues. CDR3 DNA: TGTGCCAGCAGAAAGTACAGGGGAGACTATGGCTACACCTTC. It yields the protein CASRKYRGDYGYTF.

This clone was seen a few times. The genes are TRBV6-1 and TRBJ1-1; D not resolved. With 4 bases removed from V and 2 bases from J, the gap between germline ends came to 17 bases. Germline CDR1 MNHNS, CDR2 SASEGT. CDR3 size: 16 residues. The CDR3 reads CASSGRMRAFNTEAFF. CDR3 DNA sequence: TGTGCCAGCAGTGGCCGCATGAGGGCTTTCAACACTGAAGCTTTCTTT.

The rearrangement joins TRBV5-6 to TRBJ1-2, with D possibly being TRBD1 (5 bases). Trimming pared 2 bases from V and 4 bases from J, leaving 12 bases between. The CDR3 runs to 14 residues. Germline values: CDR1 SGHDT, CDR2 YYEEEE. For the CDR3, the DNA is TGTGCCAGCAGCTTCGGGGGACGTAGCTATGGCTACACCTTC. Its translation: CASSFGGRSYGYTF.

The CDR3 here is CASSQSGSGGLETQYF. The CDR3 nucleotides are TGTGCCAGCAGCCAATCGGGTAGCGGGGGATTGGAGACCCAGTACTTC. This chain joins TRBV5-6 and TRBJ2-5, with 9 bases fitting TRBD2. V shed 4 bases and J 5 bases; nucleotides not matched to a gene: 12. Germline V lookup: CDR1 SGHDT, CDR2 YYEEEE. This CDR3 is built from 16 residues.

The chain recombines TRBV5-6 with TRBJ1-3; D gene uncertain. Per germline, CDR1 SGHDT and CDR2 YYEEEE. This CDR3 region has 13 residues. The V end lost 8 bases, the J end lost 1 base, and 10 bases lay between the germline ends. This chain's CDR3 is CASCRVSGNTIYF. The CDR3 nucleotides read TGTGCCAGTTGTCGGGTTTCTGGAAACACCATATATTTT.

This clone was observed once. The chain joins TRBV2 to TRBJ2-7; D is unresolved. Looked up from germline, CDR1 is SNHLY and CDR2 is FYNNEI. This CDR3 has 12 amino acids. Trimming took off 7 bases at V and 0 bases at J, with 7 bases between the two ends. CDR3 nucleotide sequence: TGTGCCAGCATGGCGGTCTCCTACGAGCAGTACTTC. Protein product: CASMAVSYEQYF.

This chain uses TRBV5-1 with TRBJ2-2, with TRBD2 matching 8 bases. The germline gives CDR1 SGHRS, CDR2 YFSETQ. This CDR3 region has 15 residues. The J segment lost 4 bases and the V segment lost 5 bases, leaving 7 bases of the junction unmatched. CDR3 DNA sequence: TGCGCCAGCAGACCAGGGAGCGGGGGCACCGGGGAGCTGTTTTTT. This sequence encodes CASRPGSGGTGELFF.

The chain uses TRBV20-1 and TRBJ1-2, with 8 positions matching TRBD1. Trimming removed 3 bases from V and 6 bases from J; junction bases left unmatched: 0. The CDR3 loop spans 11 amino acids. CDR1 and CDR2 (germline): DFQATT, SNEGSKA (reference sequence). The DNA of the CDR3 is TGCAGTGCTAGCAGGGGGCATGGCTACACCTTC. Its translation: CSASRGHGYTF.

The chain carries TRBV24-1 and TRBJ2-1, with D possibly matching TRBD2 (5 bases). Germline V CDR1 and CDR2: KGHDR, SFDVKD. The CDR3 spans 17 residues. V was clipped by 4 bases and J by 7 bases, with 22 bases between them. CDR3 protein: CATSETYVSEAGNEQFF. DNA for the CDR3: TGTGCCACCAGTGAGACTTACGTGTCTGAGGCGGGTAATGAGCAGTTCTTC.

The rearrangement links TRBV15 to TRBJ1-2; 9 bases match TRBD1. The CDR3 sequence is 15 residues long. Germline V gene lookup returns CDR1 LNHNV and CDR2 YYDKDF (reference sequence). V lost 1 base and J lost 5; bases outside the gene matches: 5. CDR3 region: CATSRVMGQGYGYTF. Written as DNA, the CDR3 is TGTGCCACCAGCAGAGTAATGGGACAGGGTTATGGCTACACCTTC. Supplemented by reference TRBV15 and TRBJ1-2, the full variable domain reads DAMVIQNPRYQVTQFGKPVTLSCSQTLNHNVMYWYQQKSSQAPKLLFHYYDKDFNNEADTPDNFQSRRPNTSFCFLDIRSPGLGDTAMYLCATSRVMGQGYGYTFGSGTRLTVV.

This chain joins TRBV9 and TRBJ1-2, with TRBD1 as a possible D gene (5 bases). The CDR3 runs 16 residues. Per the germline V gene, CDR1 is SGDLS and CDR2 is YYNGEE. The V and J ends lost 2 bases and 0 bases respectively, with 14 bases between them. As DNA, the CDR3 is TGTGCCAGCAGCGTCGGGGGAGGGGTAACTAACTATGGCTACACCTTC. Its protein product is CASSVGGGVTNYGYTF.